This TCR beta chain was found in a study of blood T cell repertoires in COVID-19. The trim removed 0 bases at V and 15 bases at J, leaving 9 bases unmatched. This CDR3 comprises 13 residues. Germline assignment: CDR1 SGHNT and CDR2 YYREEE (reference sequence). Assay: immunoSEQ multiplex PCR; the TCRdb copy retains only in-frame clones and omits some. This repertoire shows around 250,000 clones, around 93% found once; its top ten account for about 3%. The chain is built from TRBV5-4 and TRBJ2-1; 7 nucleotides match TRBD2. This TCR came from a man aged 35 to 55 who had been exposed to COVID-19. Sequences were obtained from PBMCs or T cells enriched from blood (not recorded which). The CDR3 nucleotides are TGTGCCAGCAGCTTGGCGTCAGATAAGCGGGGGTTCTTC. It yields the protein CASSLASDKRGFF.